The 26 T cell receptor beta chains presented below share a single source sample, sequenced in a study of cytomegalovirus exposure and HLA in healthy donors. Data came from immunoSEQ multiplex PCR; TCRdb stores just in-frame clones and leaves some out. In the table there are over 120,000 clones, roughly 87% of which are singletons. The specimen was PBMCs. The source of these receptors is a man aged 18 to 35 in good health and CMV-seropositive.

This clone occurred a few times. The chain is built from TRBV6-6 and TRBJ2-7; D unclear. Germline V gene sequence: CDR1 MNHNY, CDR2 SVGAGI (reference sequence). There are 10 residues in the CDR3. The V end was cut by 10 bases, the J end by 2 bases, with 6 bases between. The CDR3 bases are TGTGCCATCCGAGCCTACGAGCAGTACTTC. Encoded protein: CAIRAYEQYF.

The gene calls are TRBV2 and TRBJ2-3, with 11 bases matching TRBD2. The trim removed 6 bases at V and 6 bases at J, leaving 5 bases unmatched. CDR1 is SNHLY and CDR2 is FYNNEI in the germline V gene. The length of the CDR3 is 14 residues. CDR3 DNA sequence: TGTGCCAGCAGGACTAGCGGGAATATTGATACGCAGTATTTT. Translated, it gives CASRTSGNIDTQYF.

CDR3 nucleotides: TGTGCCAGCAGCGTCGGCCCGACTGTGGATCAGCCCCAGCATTTT. It specifies CASSVGPTVDQPQHF. The chain employs TRBV9 and TRBJ1-5, with no clear D. V was pared by 2 bases and J by 5 bases, with 14 bases between. The germline V gene encodes CDR1 SGDLS and CDR2 YYNGEE. There are 15 residues in the CDR3.

This clone showed up just a few times. This chain links TRBV7-8 with TRBJ1-5; D is undetermined. Germline-derived CDR1 and CDR2 are SGHVS and FQNEAQ. Trimming shortened V by 5 bases and J by 4 bases, and 15 bases separated the two germline ends. The CDR3 is made up of 15 amino acids. The CDR3 coding sequence is TGTGCCAGCAGCCCAGAGGTAACACCGAATCAGCCCCAGCATTTT. Translation gives CASSPEVTPNQPQHF.

The J gene is TRBJ2-7, the V gene TRBV7-2; D call uncertain. The CDR3 is made up of 14 amino acids. The ends were cut back, 5 bases at V and 2 bases at J, with 13 bases in the middle. Germline assignment: CDR1 SGHTA and CDR2 FQGNSA. CDR3 loop: CASSLLRQPYEQYF. In DNA, the CDR3 is TGTGCCAGCAGCCTCCTCAGGCAACCCTACGAGCAGTACTTC.

The J gene is TRBJ1-3, the V gene TRBV18; D remains ambiguous. Germline CDR1 KGHSH, CDR2 LQKENI. The CDR3 runs 16 residues. V lost 1 base, J lost 0 bases, and 10 bases lay in between. The DNA of the CDR3 is TGTGCCAGCTCACCACTGGACTTTGGCTCTGGAAACACCATATATTTT. Its translation is CASSPLDFGSGNTIYF.

The chain couples TRBV6-6 to TRBJ1-2; D uncertain. The CDR3 sequence is 12 residues long. The germline gives CDR1 MNHNY, CDR2 SVGAGI (reference sequence). V shed 8 bases and J shed 1 base, with 8 bases lying between them. The CDR3: CASRGSNYGYTF. The DNA for the CDR3 is TGTGCCAGCCGAGGGAGTAACTATGGCTACACCTTC.

This clone came up once. The chain carries TRBV21-1 and TRBJ1-1; TRBD1 is the table's D call, not checked against the DNA. TRBV21-1 is flagged as a pseudogene. CDR3 length equals 15 residues. CDR3 residues: CASSKEGRPNTEAFF. The CDR3 DNA reads TGTGCCAGCAGCAAAGAAGGCAGGCCGAACACTGAAGCTTTCTTT.

The J gene is TRBJ2-7, the V gene TRBV6-6, with 12 bases fitting TRBD2. Trimming removed 2 bases from V and 7 bases from J; junction bases left unmatched: 9. The CDR3 loop spans 16 amino acids. The germline V gene has CDR1 MNHNY and CDR2 SVGAGI (reference sequence). The CDR3 sequence is CASSYSLAGGPSEQYF. In nucleotides, the CDR3 is TGTGCCAGCAGTTACAGTCTAGCGGGAGGGCCTAGTGAGCAGTACTTC.

This clone was found once. The chain links TRBV2 to TRBJ1-4; D gene ambiguous. Germline V gene sequence: CDR1 SNHLY, CDR2 FYNNEI. V was shortened by 6 bases and J by 0 bases, with 8 bases between the two germline ends. This CDR3 is 14 amino acids long. The CDR3 DNA reads TGTGCCAGCAGAAAGACTACAACTAATGAAAAACTGTTTTTT. It encodes CASRKTTTNEKLFF.

The chain has TRBV7-2 and TRBJ2-2; 9 bases match TRBD1. The V gene's germline CDR1 is SGHTA and CDR2 FQGNSA. The ends lost 4 bases at V and 2 bases at J; junction bases unmatched: 5. The CDR3 is 16 amino acids. CDR3 DNA sequence: TGTGCCAGCAGCTGGGGGACAGGGAGCAACACCGGGGAGCTGTTTTTT. This gives the protein CASSWGTGSNTGELFF.

The chain's CDR3 is CASSLETGAYGYTF. Here the CDR3 DNA reads TGCGCCAGCAGCTTGGAGACAGGCGCCTATGGCTACACCTTC. This rearrangement joins TRBV5-1 to TRBJ1-2, with D possibly TRBD1 on 6 matching bases. Germline assignment: CDR1 SGHRS and CDR2 YFSETQ. Trimming removed 0 bases from V and 4 bases from J, with 10 bases in between. The CDR3 spans 14 residues.

The genes are TRBV28 and TRBJ1-1; 7 nucleotides match TRBD1. After removal of 4 bases from V and 0 bases from J, the junction contained 5 bases not matched to a gene. The germline CDR1 and CDR2 sequences are MDHEN and SYDVKM. This CDR3 is built from 15 residues. As DNA, the CDR3 is TGTGCCAGCAGTTCTGGGGACAGCTTGAACACTGAAGCTTTCTTT. Residues: CASSSGDSLNTEAFF.

The J gene is TRBJ1-2, the V gene TRBV5-1, with a possible D match to TRBD1 (6 bases). Germline V gene lookup returns CDR1 SGHRS and CDR2 YFSETQ. Trimming pared 7 bases from V and 2 bases from J, leaving 15 bases between. The CDR3 runs to 14 residues. The CDR3 region is CASGRDNENYGYTF. For the CDR3, the DNA is TGCGCCAGCGGCCGGGACAACGAAAACTATGGCTACACCTTC.

This chain uses TRBV9 with TRBJ1-5; D gene ambiguous. This CDR3 region has 14 residues. The ends were cut back, 0 bases at V and 1 base at J, with 5 bases in the middle. The germline CDR1 and CDR2 sequences are SGDLS and YYNGEE. CDR3 residues: CASSVDSSNQPQHF. The DNA of the CDR3 is TGTGCCAGCAGCGTAGACTCAAGCAATCAGCCCCAGCATTTT.

The chain joins TRBV6-5 to TRBJ2-1; D may be TRBD2 (5 bases). The CDR3 is 12 amino acids. Trimming cost V 5 bases and J 9 bases, with 11 bases left between them. Germline-derived CDR1 and CDR2 are MNHEY and SVGAGI. The CDR3 region is CASSADEGEQFF. Written as DNA, the CDR3 is TGTGCCAGCAGTGCGGATGAGGGTGAGCAGTTCTTC.

This rearrangement joins TRBV18 to TRBJ2-7, with a weak D call TRBD2 (7 bases). CDR3 length: 15 residues. Per the germline V gene, CDR1 is KGHSH and CDR2 is LQKENI. V was shortened by 0 bases and J by 3 bases, with 12 bases between the two germline ends. The CDR3 is CASSPPAGDYYEQYF. CDR3 bases: TGTGCCAGCTCACCACCGGCAGGGGACTACTACGAGCAGTACTTC.

The chain links TRBV28 to TRBJ1-4; weak D call: TRBD1 (6 bases). The V end was cut by 7 bases, the J end by 5 bases, with 17 bases between. Germline V lookup: CDR1 MDHEN, CDR2 SYDVKM. The CDR3 runs 15 residues. The CDR3 spells CASTAGGSVNEKLFF. Here the CDR3 DNA reads TGTGCCAGCACCGCGGGGGGCTCCGTAAATGAAAAACTGTTTTTT. The entire variable domain, with the rest obtained from reference TRBV28 and TRBJ1-4, is as follows: DVKVTQSSRYLVKRTGEKVFLECVQDMDHENMFWYRQDPGLGLRLIYFSYDVKMKEKGDIPEGYSVSREKKERFSLILESASTNQTSMYLCASTAGGSVNEKLFFGSGTQLSVL.

This clone was detected only once. The chain combines TRBV6-1 with TRBJ1-1, with TRBD1 matching over 8 bases. Germline trimming cut 4 bases from V and 5 bases from J; bases unmatched to any gene: 3. The germline V gene encodes CDR1 MNHNS and CDR2 SASEGT. The CDR3 consists of 13 residues. CDR3 sequence: CASSGTGYTEAFF. CDR3 nucleotides: TGTGCCAGCAGTGGGACAGGGTATACTGAAGCTTTCTTT.

This chain connects TRBV29-1 to TRBJ2-3; a possible D gene is TRBD1 (5 bases). Deletions cut 2 bases from V and 6 bases from J, with 12 bases between. This CDR3 is 13 amino acids long. Per the germline V gene, CDR1 is SQVTM and CDR2 is ANQGSEA. CDR3 sequence reads: CSVEQGRRDTQYF. The CDR3 nucleotides are TGCAGCGTTGAACAGGGAAGAAGGGATACGCAGTATTTT.

This chain joins TRBV10-2 and TRBJ2-4, with D possibly TRBD1 on 5 matching bases. The CDR3 totals 12 residues. Germline CDR1 and CDR2: WSHSY and SAAADI. Trimming left V 2 bases short and J 9 bases short, with 8 bases between. The CDR3 DNA follows: TGCGCCAGCAGTGAGGGGGCCGGCATTCAGTACTTC. The encoded protein is CASSEGAGIQYF.

The chain has TRBV30 and TRBJ1-1; D might be TRBD1 (6 bases). This CDR3 contains 15 residues. Trimming left V 4 bases short and J 2 bases short, with 17 bases between. Germline V CDR1 and CDR2: GTSNPN, SVGIG (reference sequence). CDR3 in DNA: TGTGCCTGGACCCCACCCAGGGGAACTAACACTGAAGCTTTCTTT. This translates into CAWTPPRGTNTEAFF. The full variable domain, rest sourced from reference TRBV30 and TRBJ1-1, is SQTIHQWPATLVQPVGSPLSLECTVEGTSNPNLYWYRQAAGRGLQLLFYSVGIGQISSEVPQNLSASRPQDRQFILSSKKLLLSDSGFYLCAWTPPRGTNTEAFFGQGTRLTVV.

This sequence joins TRBV5-1 and TRBJ2-7; 14 nucleotides match TRBD2. The CDR3 contains 15 residues. V shed 3 bases, J shed 2 bases, and the junction held 1 base outside the gene matches. The germline gives CDR1 SGHRS, CDR2 YFSETQ. In nucleotides, the CDR3 is TGCGCCAGCAGCTCGGGACTAGCGGGGGCCTACGAGCAGTACTTC. It yields the protein CASSSGLAGAYEQYF.

This clone was seen only a few times. This chain uses TRBV30 with TRBJ2-3; 10 bases match TRBD2. The CDR3 spans 18 residues. V shed 2 bases, J shed 2 bases, and the junction held 13 bases outside the gene matches. Germline V gene lookup returns CDR1 GTSNPN and CDR2 SVGIG (reference sequence). CDR3 nucleotide sequence: TGTGCCTGGAGTCTCCCGAGGGTAGCGGGGGGTACCACAGATACGCAGTATTTT. Encoded protein: CAWSLPRVAGGTTDTQYF. Using reference TRBV30 and TRBJ2-3 for the parts outside the CDR3, the full variable domain is SQTIHQWPATLVQPVGSPLSLECTVEGTSNPNLYWYRQAAGRGLQLLFYSVGIGQISSEVPQNLSASRPQDRQFILSSKKLLLSDSGFYLCAWSLPRVAGGTTDTQYFGPGTRLTVL.

This chain uses TRBV2 with TRBJ2-3; 7 bases align to TRBD2. This CDR3 has 16 residues. Unmatched junction bases numbered 15, after V lost 10 bases and J lost 2 bases. Germline lookup yields CDR1 SNHLY and CDR2 FYNNEI. The CDR3 nucleotides are TGTGCCACCACTAAGAGAGCGGGACGATACACAGATACGCAGTATTTT. It encodes CATTKRAGRYTDTQYF.

The chain recombines TRBV6-6 with TRBJ2-3; no firm D call. Trimming took off 5 bases at V and 2 bases at J, with 5 bases between the two ends. Germline V lookup: CDR1 MNHNY, CDR2 SVGAGI (reference sequence). This CDR3 comprises 12 residues. The CDR3 reads CASSHFTDTQYF. The CDR3 DNA is TGTGCCAGCAGTCATTTCACAGATACGCAGTATTTT.